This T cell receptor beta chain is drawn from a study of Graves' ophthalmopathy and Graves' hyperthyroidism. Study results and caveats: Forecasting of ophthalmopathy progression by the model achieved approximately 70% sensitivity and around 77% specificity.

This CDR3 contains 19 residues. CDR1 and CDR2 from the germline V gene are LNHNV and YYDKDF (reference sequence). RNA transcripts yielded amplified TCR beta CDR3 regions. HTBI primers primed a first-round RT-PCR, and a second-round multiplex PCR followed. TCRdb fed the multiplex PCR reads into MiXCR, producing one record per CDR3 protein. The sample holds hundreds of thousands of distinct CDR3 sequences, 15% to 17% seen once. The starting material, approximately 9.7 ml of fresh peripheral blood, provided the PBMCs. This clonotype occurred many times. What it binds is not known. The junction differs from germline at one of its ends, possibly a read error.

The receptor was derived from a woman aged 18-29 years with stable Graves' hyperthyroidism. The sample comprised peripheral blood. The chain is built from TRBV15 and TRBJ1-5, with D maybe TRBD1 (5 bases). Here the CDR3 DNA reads TGTGCCACCAGCAGAGATCGGCCAGGGACGGGCGGGGATAATCAGGCCCAGCATTTT. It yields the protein CATSRDRPGTGGDNQAQHF.